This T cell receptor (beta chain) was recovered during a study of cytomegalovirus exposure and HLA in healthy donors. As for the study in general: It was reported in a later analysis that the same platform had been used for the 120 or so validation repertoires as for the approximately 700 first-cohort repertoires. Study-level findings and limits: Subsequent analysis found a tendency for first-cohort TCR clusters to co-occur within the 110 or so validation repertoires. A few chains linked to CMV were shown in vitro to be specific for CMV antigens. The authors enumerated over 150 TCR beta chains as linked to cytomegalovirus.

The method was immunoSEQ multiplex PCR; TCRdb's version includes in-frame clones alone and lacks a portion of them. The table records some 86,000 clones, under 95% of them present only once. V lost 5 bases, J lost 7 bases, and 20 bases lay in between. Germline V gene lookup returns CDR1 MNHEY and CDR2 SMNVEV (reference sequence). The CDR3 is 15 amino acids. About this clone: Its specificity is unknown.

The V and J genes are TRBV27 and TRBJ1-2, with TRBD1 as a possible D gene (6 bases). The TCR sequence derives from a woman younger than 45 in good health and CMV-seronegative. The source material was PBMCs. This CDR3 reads CASSRLDSRGGGYTF. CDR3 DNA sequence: TGTGCCAGCAGTAGGTTGGACAGTCGAGGAGGTGGCTACACCTTC.